This paragraph reports one T cell receptor beta chain. The CDR3 runs to 13 residues. V was shortened by 4 bases and J by 5 bases, with 12 bases between the two germline ends. CDR1 SGHNT and CDR2 YENEEA come from the germline V gene. These data belong to a study of blood T cell repertoires in COVID-19. Study summary: The United States, Italy and Spain provided the acute and convalescent COVID-19 samples. T cells, B-cell-depleted T cells, or PBMCs supplied cDNA or gDNA.

Per the original methods: Nucleated cell counts were estimated from reference gene primer amplification. This table comes from immunoSEQ multiplex PCR, and its TCRdb copy is limited to in-frame clones, with some not included. The DNA gave D and trimming, while V, J and clone size come from that table. The data hold 200,000 to 300,000 clones, with 80% to 85% observed a single time. The specimen sequenced was peripheral blood. V is TRBV11-3 and J is TRBJ2-7; D is ambiguous. The TCR originated in a man aged 60 to 69 with acute or convalescent COVID-19. CDR3 amino acids: CASSSGSSDEQYF. CDR3 DNA: TGTGCCAGCAGCTCCGGTTCGTCTGACGAGCAGTACTTC.